This note documents a single T cell receptor (beta chain) sequence. Its antigen is unidentified. This sample was included in a study of cytomegalovirus exposure and HLA in healthy donors. Regarding the study as a whole: Later on, a genetic analysis was performed. It linked a missense variant in DCLRE1C with V- and J-gene trimming of TCR beta. Earlier analysis found most TCR beta V segments productive about 90% or about 30% of the time. The Asian-associated ancestry cluster reportedly had fewer N-insertions than the approximately 690-donor mean in a later analysis.

Primers included in the PCR were 60 Vbeta and 13 Jbeta primers. In the authors' workflow: A later analysis tallied 75 million to 80 million unique TCR beta chains, approximately 10 million of them shared. Sequencing used immunoSEQ multiplex PCR; TCRdb keeps in-frame clones, though not all of them. That table supplies the V and J calls and clone size; D and trimming were determined from the DNA. This table holds fewer than 150,000 clones, about 68% found once. The sequenced material came from PBMCs. The sequence was collected from a human donor in good health.

The CDR3 sequence: CSVEGEGTIYNEQFF. The CDR3, as DNA: TGCAGCGTTGAAGGGGAGGGGACAATCTACAATGAGCAGTTCTTC. The chain carries TRBV29-1 and TRBJ2-1; TRBD2 might be the D (7 bases). This CDR3 is built from 15 residues. The V end was cut by 1 base, the J end by 3 bases, with 13 bases between. CDR1 is SQVTM, CDR2 ANQGSEA, per germline.